These T cell receptor beta chains were read from a single sample in a study of cytomegalovirus exposure and HLA in healthy donors. The method was immunoSEQ multiplex PCR; TCRdb's version includes in-frame clones alone and lacks a portion of them. The sample yields some 130,000 clones, roughly three quarters seen once. The sequenced material came from PBMCs. The receptor set was obtained from a woman between 55 and 75 years old in good health and CMV-seronegative. The CDR3 runs from the conserved cysteine through the conserved F or W. The D gene is left open where the match is weak. Part of the rows lack a size; the others show once, few, many or a class for expanded clones.

v_call: TRBV7-2
clone_size: NA
j_call: TRBJ2-5
d_call: NA
cdr3_nt: TGTGCCAGCAGCCCTGTGCGCGACCAAGAGACCCAGTACTTC
cdr3_aa: CASSPVRDQETQYF

v_call: TRBV7-2
clone_size: NA
j_call: TRBJ1-2
d_call: NA
cdr3_nt: TGTGCCAGCAGCTTAGGCAGGACTAACTATGGCTACACCTTC
cdr3_aa: CASSLGRTNYGYTF

v_call: TRBV4-2
clone_size: NA
j_call: TRBJ1-1
d_call: NA
cdr3_nt: TGTGCCAGCAGTAAAGGCGCAGGCCCTGACACTGAAGCTTTCTTT
cdr3_aa: CASSKGAGPDTEAFF

v_call: TRBV25-1
clone_size: NA
j_call: TRBJ2-6
d_call: NA
cdr3_nt: TGTGCCAGCAGTGAGATTTCAGGGGTCTCTGGGGCCAACGTCCTGACTTTC
cdr3_aa: CASSEISGVSGANVLTF

v_call: TRBV28
clone_size: NA
j_call: TRBJ2-6
d_call: NA
cdr3_nt: TGTGCCAGCAGTTTCAGCCAGGGACTGGGTGCTGGGGCCAACGTCCTGACTTTC
cdr3_aa: CASSFSQGLGAGANVLTF

v_call: TRBV6-4
clone_size: NA
j_call: TRBJ2-1
d_call: TRBD1
cdr3_nt: TGTGCCAGCAGTGCACAGGGGGCCGGGTGGAATGAGCAGTTCTTC
cdr3_aa: CASSAQGAGWNEQFF

v_call: TRBV9
clone_size: NA
j_call: TRBJ2-5
d_call: TRBD2
cdr3_nt: TGTGCCAGCAGCCCCCGAGCGGGGGGACGGGAGACCCAGTACTTC
cdr3_aa: CASSPRAGGRETQYF

v_call: TRBV7-3
clone_size: once
j_call: TRBJ2-7
d_call: NA
cdr3_nt: TGTGCCAGCAGCTTAATGGGTGAGGTATCCGAGCAGTACTTC
cdr3_aa: CASSLMGEVSEQYF

v_call: TRBV2
clone_size: NA
j_call: TRBJ1-5
d_call: NA
cdr3_nt: TGTGCCAGCAGTGTCGGAGAGTCTTACAAGAATCAGCCCCAGCATTTT
cdr3_aa: CASSVGESYKNQPQHF

v_call: TRBV15
clone_size: NA
j_call: TRBJ1-1
d_call: NA
cdr3_nt: TGTGCCACCAGCAGAGGGGTTTCTCCGATGGGGCTCACTGAAGCTTTCTTT
cdr3_aa: CATSRGVSPMGLTEAFF

v_call: TRBV14
clone_size: NA
j_call: TRBJ1-2
d_call: NA
cdr3_nt: TGTGCCAGCAGCCGAACAGGACTAGCTAACTATGGCTACACCTTC
cdr3_aa: CASSRTGLANYGYTF

v_call: TRBV10-3
clone_size: NA
j_call: TRBJ1-1
d_call: NA
cdr3_nt: TGTGCCATCAGGGTCGAACCTGGAGGAAACACTGAAGCTTTCTTT
cdr3_aa: CAIRVEPGGNTEAFF

v_call: TRBV6-5
clone_size: once
j_call: TRBJ2-2
d_call: NA
cdr3_nt: TGTGCCAGCAGTGCCGACAGGAGTACCGGGGAGCTGTTTTTT
cdr3_aa: CASSADRSTGELFF

v_call: TRBV2
clone_size: NA
j_call: TRBJ1-5
d_call: NA
cdr3_nt: TGTGCCAGCAGGACAGGAGGTAGCAATCAGCCCCAGCATTTT
cdr3_aa: CASRTGGSNQPQHF

v_call: TRBV14
clone_size: NA
j_call: TRBJ2-1
d_call: NA
cdr3_nt: TGTGCCAGCAGCCAAGATAGGGGGTGGAGTTACAATGAGCAGTTCTTC
cdr3_aa: CASSQDRGWSYNEQFF

v_call: TRBV30
clone_size: NA
j_call: TRBJ1-6
d_call: NA
cdr3_nt: TGTGCCTGGAGTTACCGAGACTCCTATAATTCACCCCTCCACTTT
cdr3_aa: CAWSYRDSYNSPLHF

v_call: TRBV5-1
clone_size: NA
j_call: TRBJ1-2
d_call: TRBD1
cdr3_nt: TGCGCCAGCAGCTCCAGGGGGCTTCAATACTGGGCCATCGATTATGGCTACACCTTC
cdr3_aa: CASSSRGLQYWAIDYGYTF

v_call: TRBV6-6
clone_size: NA
j_call: TRBJ1-1
d_call: NA
cdr3_nt: TGTGCCAGCAGTTACCCCGAGCGGGTGAACACTGAAGCTTTCTTT
cdr3_aa: CASSYPERVNTEAFF

v_call: TRBV9
clone_size: NA
j_call: TRBJ1-3
d_call: TRBD1
cdr3_nt: TGTGCCAGCAGCCCCCGGGACAGGGCTCTTACCGGAAACACCATATATTTT
cdr3_aa: CASSPRDRALTGNTIYF

v_call: TRBV5-1
clone_size: NA
j_call: TRBJ2-1
d_call: NA
cdr3_nt: TGCGCCAGCACGACTACTCCTTACAATGAGCAGTTCTTC
cdr3_aa: CASTTTPYNEQFF

v_call: TRBV10-1
clone_size: NA
j_call: TRBJ2-2
d_call: NA
cdr3_nt: TGCGCCAGCACTCCCGGCGGCACCGGGGAGCTGTTTTTT
cdr3_aa: CASTPGGTGELFF

v_call: TRBV18
clone_size: NA
j_call: TRBJ2-5
d_call: NA
cdr3_nt: TGTGCCAGCTCGGGACTGAGACAAGAGACCCAGTACTTC
cdr3_aa: CASSGLRQETQYF

v_call: TRBV19
clone_size: NA
j_call: TRBJ2-1
d_call: TRBD2
cdr3_nt: TGTGCCAGTAACCTGGGCGGGGGGGCGTACAATGAGCAGTTCTTC
cdr3_aa: CASNLGGGAYNEQFF